The 27 T cell receptor beta chains below were found in one sample sequenced in a study of CD8+CD57+ T cells in acquired aplastic anemia. CD8+CD57+ cell expansion had been shown by flow cytometry in patients chosen for sequencing. Both TCR beta VDJ combination and CDR3 sequence profiling were carried out. Genomic DNA was the template for this profiling. TCRdb re-called the reads through MiXCR, storing one row per CDR3 protein. Seen here are approximately 220,000 distinct CDR3 sequences, approximately 45% observed once, and the top ten hold 7% to 10%. The sequenced material came from sorted CD4+, CD8+, or CD8+CD57+ T cells (not recorded which) from PBMCs. The receptor set was obtained from a human donor with aplastic anemia.

This chain links TRBV5-1 with TRBJ1-6; 8 positions match TRBD1. Germline values: CDR1 SGHRS, CDR2 YFSETQ. The length of the CDR3 is 13 residues. With 5 bases clipped from V and 7 bases from J, the junction kept 2 bases outside the gene matches. CDR3 region: CASRDRVNSPLHF. The DNA of the CDR3 is TGCGCCAGCAGGGACAGGGTCAATTCACCCCTCCACTTT. The complete variable domain, with remaining parts taken from reference TRBV5-1 and TRBJ1-6, reads KAGVTQTPRYLIKTRGQQVTLSCSPISGHRSVSWYQQTPGQGLQFLFEYFSETQRNKGNFPGRFSGRQFSNSRSEMNVSTLELGDSALYLCASRDRVNSPLHFGNGTRLTVT.

This clonotype was seen a few times. The rearrangement joins TRBV6-5 to TRBJ2-1; the D call may be TRBD1 or TRBD2 (5 bases each). V was clipped by 2 bases and J by 4 bases, with 6 bases between them. The germline V gene has CDR1 MNHEY and CDR2 SVGAGI. This CDR3 region has 13 residues. The chain's CDR3 is CASSYGGYNEQFF. CDR3 DNA: TGTGCCAGCAGTTACGGGGGATACAATGAGCAGTTCTTC.

V usage is TRBV4-2 and J usage is TRBJ1-1; 12 positions agree with TRBD1. CDR3 length: 17 amino acids. Germline CDR1 reads LGHNA; CDR2 reads YNFKEQ. Trimming took 3 bases from V and 3 from J; bases not matched to a gene: 8. The CDR3 region is CASSQARDRGQDTEAFF. As DNA, the CDR3 is TGTGCCAGCAGCCAGGCCCGGGACAGGGGGCAAGACACTGAAGCTTTCTTT.

The genes are TRBV10-1 and TRBJ2-7, with D perhaps matching TRBD1 (6 bases). The CDR3 consists of 12 residues. V lost 8 bases, J lost 2 bases, and 10 bases lay in between. In germline, CDR1 is WNHNN, CDR2 SYGVQD (reference sequence). CDR3 loop: CASGNRAYEQYF. CDR3 in DNA: TGCGCCAGCGGTAACAGGGCCTACGAGCAGTACTTC.

V and J are TRBV19 and TRBJ1-2; D remains unclear. Looked up from germline, CDR1 is LNHDA and CDR2 is SQIVND (reference sequence). The CDR3 is 13 amino acids. V was trimmed by 7 bases and J by 2 bases, leaving 11 bases between them. CDR3 loop: CASNDKGNYGYTF. The CDR3 DNA follows: TGTGCCAGTAATGACAAGGGAAACTATGGCTACACCTTC.

This clonotype was detected ten times or more. The chain carries TRBV19 and TRBJ1-1; a weak D match, TRBD1 (6 bases). Germline loops: CDR1 LNHDA, CDR2 SQIVND (reference sequence). The CDR3 totals 14 residues. The V and J ends lost 5 bases and 5 bases respectively, with 15 bases between them. The CDR3 DNA reads as TGTGCCAGTAGTCTTCGGACAGATGGGACTGAAGCTTTCTTT. Its protein product is CASSLRTDGTEAFF.

The chain carries TRBV2 and TRBJ1-5, with 7 bases matching TRBD1. The CDR3 consists of 16 residues. V was pared by 7 bases and J by 2 bases, with 11 bases of the junction left unmatched. Germline CDR1 is SNHLY and CDR2 is FYNNEI. CDR3 sequence reads: CASMRQGLGRNQPQHF. Written as DNA, the CDR3 is TGTGCCAGCATGCGACAGGGACTCGGGCGCAATCAGCCCCAGCATTTT.

The chain couples TRBV7-9 to TRBJ1-1; possibly TRBD1 for D (5 bases). Trimming took off 5 bases at V and 0 bases at J, with 10 bases between the two ends. The CDR3 has 14 residues. Germline lookup yields CDR1 SEHNR and CDR2 FQNEAQ (reference sequence). DNA of the CDR3: TGTGCCAGCAGCGCGGGACGGATGAACACTGAAGCTTTCTTT. It codes for CASSAGRMNTEAFF.

Comments on this clonotype: Germline is not matched at one junction end, which may reflect a read error. This chain uses TRBV7-7 with TRBJ2-2; the D is unclear. The CDR3 covers 13 residues. Germline CDR1 is SSHAT and CDR2 is FNYEAQ (reference sequence). The CDR3 protein is CASSLLNTGELFF. CDR3 DNA: TGTGCTAGCAGCTTACTTAACACCGGGGAGCTGTTTTTT.

The rearrangement joins TRBV19 to TRBJ1-2, with 7 bases that match TRBD1. Per germline, CDR1 LNHDA and CDR2 SQIVND (reference sequence). The CDR3 runs to 14 residues. With V trimmed by 5 bases and J by 2 bases, 5 bases remained unmatched. This chain's CDR3 is CASSSGGGNYGYTF. Here the CDR3 DNA reads TGTGCCAGTAGTTCAGGGGGAGGGAACTATGGCTACACCTTC.

This clonotype appeared many times. The chain combines TRBV5-5 with TRBJ2-1; tentatively, D is TRBD1 (5 bases). The V end lost 4 bases, the J end lost 3 bases, and 11 bases lay between the germline ends. The CDR3 consists of 14 residues. In germline, CDR1 is SGHKS, CDR2 YYEKEE (reference sequence). CDR3 in amino acids: CASSQETVYNEQFF. The DNA for the CDR3 is TGTGCCAGCAGCCAAGAGACAGTCTACAATGAGCAGTTCTTC.

The chain has TRBV7-8 and TRBJ2-7, with TRBD2 identical over 12 bases. The CDR3 extends over 19 amino acids. V was pared by 1 base and J by 1 base, with 11 bases of the junction left unmatched. Germline CDR1 SGHVS, CDR2 FQNEAQ. In DNA form, the CDR3 reads TGTGCCAGCAGCTTAGAGTTGGGGCTAGCGGGAGGGCCGTCCTACGAGCAGTACTTC. It specifies CASSLELGLAGGPSYEQYF.

This chain links TRBV12-5 with TRBJ2-2; D is possibly TRBD2 (7 bases). Trimming cost V 1 base and J 2 bases, with 11 bases left between them. The CDR3 consists of 16 residues. Germline V gene lookup returns CDR1 LGHNT and CDR2 FRNRAP. The DNA of the CDR3 is TGTGCTAGTGGTTTGGCCGGGGGGCTAAACACCGGGGAGCTGTTTTTT. It codes for CASGLAGGLNTGELFF.

This clonotype was seen many times. This chain's CDR3 is CASSILSQTKDNEQFF. For the CDR3, the DNA is TGTGCCAGTAGTATCTTATCTCAGACGAAAGACAATGAGCAGTTCTTC. This chain uses TRBV19 with TRBJ2-1; D not resolved. Trimming left V 3 bases short and J 5 bases short, with 17 bases between. The CDR3 runs 16 residues. Per the germline V gene, CDR1 is LNHDA and CDR2 is SQIVND (reference sequence).

This clonotype came up many times. The rearrangement joins TRBV7-2 to TRBJ2-7; TRBD1 is a possible D gene (5 bases). Trimming pared 1 base from V and 4 bases from J, leaving 11 bases between. CDR3 size: 14 residues. The V gene's germline CDR1 is SGHTA and CDR2 FQGNSA. For the CDR3, the DNA is TGTGCCAGCAGCTTAGGGGGCAGATCTTACGAGCAGTACTTC. Translation gives CASSLGGRSYEQYF. Together with reference TRBV7-2 and TRBJ2-7, the CDR3 gives the full variable domain: GAGVSQSPSNKVTEKGKDVELRCDPISGHTALYWYRQSLGQGLEFLIYFQGNSAPDKSGLPSDRFSAERTGGSVSTLTIQRTQQEDSAVYLCASSLGGRSYEQYFGPGTRLTVT.

This clonotype has a count of ten or more. This chain connects TRBV5-6 to TRBJ1-6, with D possibly matching TRBD1 (5 bases). The CDR3 has 18 amino acids. The germline V gene encodes CDR1 SGHDT and CDR2 YYEEEE. V lost 0 bases and J lost 6, with 19 bases in between. CDR3 DNA: TGTGCCAGCAGCTTGGACAGCCTTAAGTTCCAGGGTAATTCACCCCTCCACTTT. This translates into CASSLDSLKFQGNSPLHF.

This clonotype occurred many times. This chain links TRBV20-1 with TRBJ2-3; D is possibly TRBD2 (6 bases). Trimming removed 5 bases at V and 2 bases at J, with 11 bases between. From germline, CDR1 is DFQATT and CDR2 SNEGSKA (reference sequence). This CDR3 is 13 amino acids long. CDR3 protein: CSASGLTTDTQYF. Here the CDR3 DNA reads TGCAGTGCTTCGGGACTTACCACAGATACGCAGTATTTT.

This clonotype was counted at least ten times. The chain's CDR3 is CASSSRFDETDTQYF. The CDR3 nucleotides are TGTGCCAGCAGCTCTCGATTTGACGAGACAGATACGCAGTATTTT. V and J are TRBV13 and TRBJ2-3; D gene ambiguous. Germline loops: CDR1 PRHDT, CDR2 FYEKMQ (reference sequence). Trimming removed 4 bases at V and 3 bases at J, with 14 bases between. The CDR3 has 15 amino acids. The variable domain in full, with the rest retrieved from reference TRBV13 and TRBJ2-3, is AAGVIQSPRHLIKEKRETATLKCYPIPRHDTVYWYQQGPGQDPQFLISFYEKMQSDKGSIPDRFSAQQFSDYHSELNMSSLELGDSALYFCASSSRFDETDTQYFGPGTRLTVL.

At least ten counts were recorded for this clonotype. The chain combines TRBV2 with TRBJ2-1; D is possibly TRBD2 (6 bases). The V end was cut by 7 bases, the J end by 14 bases, with 12 bases between. The CDR3 totals 10 residues. The germline V gene encodes CDR1 SNHLY and CDR2 FYNNEI. CDR3 in DNA: TGTGCCAGCAATCGGGACTCAGAGTTCTTC. This translates into CASNRDSEFF. The full variable domain, rest sourced from reference TRBV2 and TRBJ2-1, is EPEVTQTPSHQVTQMGQEVILRCVPISNHLYFYWYRQILGQKVEFLVSFYNNEISEKSEIFDDQFSVERPDGSNFTLKIRSTKLEDSAMYFCASNRDSEFFGPGTRLTVL.

The CDR3 reads CASSLGGGLSYEQYF. CDR3 bases: TGCGCCAGCAGCTTGGGTGGGGGCCTCTCCTACGAGCAGTACTTC. V and J are TRBV5-1 and TRBJ2-7; tentative D call: TRBD1 (6 bases). Trimming took off 0 bases at V and 0 bases at J, with 10 bases between the two ends. The length of the CDR3 is 15 residues. The germline gives CDR1 SGHRS, CDR2 YFSETQ. The full variable domain, completed using reference TRBV5-1 and TRBJ2-7, is KAGVTQTPRYLIKTRGQQVTLSCSPISGHRSVSWYQQTPGQGLQFLFEYFSETQRNKGNFPGRFSGRQFSNSRSEMNVSTLELGDSALYLCASSLGGGLSYEQYFGPGTRLTVT.

This clonotype was seen repeatedly, ten times or more. V usage is TRBV7-9 and J usage is TRBJ1-1; D gene unclear. Trimming stripped 3 bases from V and 6 bases from J, with 8 bases between. The CDR3 covers 12 residues. From germline, CDR1 is SEHNR and CDR2 FQNEAQ (reference sequence). CDR3 loop: CASSFFSAEAFF. In nucleotides, the CDR3 is TGTGCCAGCAGCTTCTTTTCGGCTGAAGCTTTCTTT. The full variable domain, with the rest looked up from reference TRBV7-9 and TRBJ1-1, is DTGVSQNPRHKITKRGQNVTFRCDPISEHNRLYWYRQTLGQGPEFLTYFQNEAQLEKSRLLSDRFSAERPKGSFSTLEIQRTEQGDSAMYLCASSFFSAEAFFGQGTRLTVV.

V and J are TRBV24-1 and TRBJ1-6, with D unresolved. V lost 0 bases to trimming and J lost 13 bases, with 9 bases between them. Germline lookup yields CDR1 KGHDR and CDR2 SFDVKD. The CDR3 is 13 amino acids. The CDR3, as DNA: TGTGCCACCAGTGATTTGGACGGACCTCCCCTCCACTTT. Translated: CATSDLDGPPLHF.

At least ten counts were recorded for this clonotype. V gene TRBV19 combines with J gene TRBJ2-7; D not resolved. V was shortened by 6 bases and J by 5 bases, with 14 bases between the two germline ends. The CDR3 spans 13 residues. Germline-derived CDR1 and CDR2 are LNHDA and SQIVND (reference sequence). CDR3 sequence reads: CASSAESSDEQYF. As DNA, the CDR3 is TGTGCCAGTAGCGCAGAGAGCAGTGACGAGCAGTACTTC.

This clonotype has ten or more counts. The V and J genes are TRBV9 and TRBJ1-2; maybe TRBD1 (5 bases). Looked up from germline, CDR1 is SGDLS and CDR2 is YYNGEE. V lost 7 bases to trimming and J lost 1 base, with 8 bases between them. There are 12 residues in the CDR3. The CDR3 nucleotides are TGTGCCAGCTACAGGTTTAACTATGGCTACACCTTC. This encodes CASYRFNYGYTF.

This clonotype has only a few counts. The gene calls are TRBV12-3 or TRBV12-4 and TRBJ2-7; D unclear. Trimming left V 5 bases short and J 3 bases short, with 11 bases between. The CDR3 has 13 amino acids. CDR3 DNA sequence: TGTGCCAGCAGTCTTGGACGGAGCTACGAGCAGTACGTC. It specifies CASSLGRSYEQYV.

This clonotype came up many times. This CDR3 is CASSQEVAGDSYEQYF. CDR3 nucleotide sequence: TGTGCCAGCAGCCAAGAAGTAGCGGGAGACTCCTACGAGCAGTACTTC. V usage is TRBV14 and J usage is TRBJ2-7; TRBD2 aligns across 9 bases. The CDR3 runs 16 residues. Trimming removed 0 bases from V and 0 bases from J; junction bases left unmatched: 3. Germline-derived CDR1 and CDR2 are SGHDN and FVKESK.

This clonotype was counted many times. V usage is TRBV6-6 and J usage is TRBJ2-7; D not resolved. Germline V gene lookup returns CDR1 MNHNY and CDR2 SVGAGI (reference sequence). The ends were cut back, 4 bases at V and 5 bases at J, with 15 bases in the middle. CDR3 size: 14 residues. This CDR3 reads CASSSPGQPHEQYF. CDR3 nucleotides: TGTGCCAGCAGTTCCCCCGGGCAGCCACACGAGCAGTACTTC.